These T cell receptor beta chains were read from a single sample in a study of control samples from healthy donors and cancer patients. Assay used: immunoSEQ multiplex PCR; TCRdb lists only in-frame clones, some missing. The sample includes 250,000 to 300,000 clones, more than 65% of them seen just once. The sequenced sample was PBMCs. The receptors were gathered from an older woman with lung cancer. The CDR3 runs from the conserved cysteine through the conserved F or W. D genes are given only for firm matches. A row's size may be missing; if present it is once, few, many or a size class.

D gene: TRBD2
J gene: TRBJ2-2
clone size: NA
V gene: TRBV7-8
CDR3 DNA: TGTGCCAGCAGCTTCCCGGGACTAGCGGGAGTCGGGGAGCTGTTTTTT
CDR3 protein: CASSFPGLAGVGELFF

D gene: NA
J gene: TRBJ2-1
clone size: NA
V gene: TRBV7-9
CDR3 DNA: TGTGCCAGCAGCTTCCAAGGGTTAGTCCAGTACAATGAGCAGTTCTTC
CDR3 protein: CASSFQGLVQYNEQFF

D gene: NA
J gene: TRBJ2-7
clone size: NA
V gene: TRBV6-5
CDR3 DNA: TGTGCCAGCAGTTACTCCAGGGGCTCCTACGAGCAGTACTTC
CDR3 protein: CASSYSRGSYEQYF

D gene: NA
J gene: TRBJ1-4
clone size: NA
V gene: TRBV6-1
CDR3 DNA: TGTGCCAGCAGTGATGGGACGCTGACTGGAAAACTGTTTTTT
CDR3 protein: CASSDGTLTGKLFF

D gene: NA
J gene: TRBJ1-3
clone size: NA
V gene: TRBV28
CDR3 DNA: TGTGCCAGCAGCAGGGAAGGGTTAGTGGCTGGAAACACCATATATTTT
CDR3 protein: CASSREGLVAGNTIYF

D gene: NA
J gene: TRBJ2-3
clone size: NA
V gene: TRBV19
CDR3 DNA: TGTGCCAGTAGTATTGGGGGGCCAGATACGCAGTATTTT
CDR3 protein: CASSIGGPDTQYF

D gene: TRBD2
J gene: TRBJ2-5
clone size: once
V gene: TRBV18
CDR3 DNA: TGTGCCAGCTCACCACTTACCCAGCGGGAGGGCCTCGAGACCCAGTACTTC
CDR3 protein: CASSPLTQREGLETQYF

D gene: NA
J gene: TRBJ2-7
clone size: NA
V gene: TRBV2
CDR3 DNA: TGTGCCAGCGGGCGGGGAACCTACGAGCAGTACTTC
CDR3 protein: CASGRGTYEQYF

D gene: NA
J gene: TRBJ2-5
clone size: NA
V gene: TRBV5-1
CDR3 DNA: TGCGCCAGCAGCTTGGAGCAGTTAAAGACCCAGTACTTC
CDR3 protein: CASSLEQLKTQYF

D gene: NA
J gene: TRBJ1-5
clone size: NA
V gene: TRBV5-6
CDR3 DNA: TGTGCCAGCAGCTTGGTTGGGGGCTATAATCAGCCCCAGCATTTT
CDR3 protein: CASSLVGGYNQPQHF

D gene: NA
J gene: TRBJ2-1
clone size: NA
V gene: TRBV18
CDR3 DNA: TGTGCCAGCTCACCAGACCCCAATGAGCAGTTCTTC
CDR3 protein: CASSPDPNEQFF

D gene: NA
J gene: TRBJ1-1
clone size: once
V gene: TRBV12-3/TRBV12-4
CDR3 DNA: TGTGCCAGCAGGATGCAGGAAAACACTGAAGCTTTCTTT
CDR3 protein: CASRMQENTEAFF

D gene: NA
J gene: TRBJ1-4
clone size: NA
V gene: TRBV30
CDR3 DNA: TGTGCCTGGAGTGTAGGTATTGAAAAACTGTTTTTT
CDR3 protein: CAWSVGIEKLFF

D gene: TRBD2
J gene: TRBJ2-5
clone size: NA
V gene: TRBV3-1/TRBV3-2
CDR3 DNA: TGTGCCAGCAGCCAACCAGCGGGGGGCCCGGAGACCCAGTACTTC
CDR3 protein: CASSQPAGGPETQYF

D gene: NA
J gene: TRBJ2-7
clone size: NA
V gene: TRBV5-1
CDR3 DNA: TGCGCCAGCAGCCCTTTCGAGGACTACGAGCAGTACTTC
CDR3 protein: CASSPFEDYEQYF

D gene: TRBD1
J gene: TRBJ1-2
clone size: NA
V gene: TRBV18
CDR3 DNA: TGTGCCAGCTCACCCCGCGGACAGGGAGATGGCTACACCTTC
CDR3 protein: CASSPRGQGDGYTF

D gene: NA
J gene: TRBJ1-3
clone size: NA
V gene: TRBV28
CDR3 DNA: TGTGCCAGCAGCCCCCCCCAGGGGCTGGGGGGAAACACCATATATTTT
CDR3 protein: CASSPPQGLGGNTIYF

D gene: TRBD1
J gene: TRBJ2-5
clone size: few
V gene: TRBV5-1
CDR3 DNA: TGCGCCAGCAGCACCCAGGGACAGGGGGCGGAGACCCAGTACTTC
CDR3 protein: CASSTQGQGAETQYF

D gene: NA
J gene: TRBJ2-3
clone size: NA
V gene: TRBV18
CDR3 DNA: TGTGCCAGCTCACCACCGGGACTTAGCACAGATACGCAGTATTTT
CDR3 protein: CASSPPGLSTDTQYF

D gene: NA
J gene: TRBJ1-4
clone size: NA
V gene: TRBV5-1
CDR3 DNA: TGCGCCAGCACCTCGGGGGGCGCTAATGAAAAACTGTTTTTT
CDR3 protein: CASTSGGANEKLFF

D gene: NA
J gene: TRBJ1-5
clone size: once
V gene: TRBV6-2/TRBV6-3
CDR3 DNA: TGTGCCAGCAGTTACTCGGATCAGGGTAATAGCAATCAGCCCCAGCATTTT
CDR3 protein: CASSYSDQGNSNQPQHF

D gene: TRBD2
J gene: TRBJ2-1
clone size: NA
V gene: TRBV29-1
CDR3 DNA: TGCAGCGTCGCAGCTAGCGGAGGGGACAATGAGCAGTTCTTC
CDR3 protein: CSVAASGGDNEQFF

D gene: NA
J gene: TRBJ2-2
clone size: NA
V gene: TRBV15
CDR3 DNA: TGTGCCACCAGCGTTGGACTTAACACCGGGGAGCTGTTTTTT
CDR3 protein: CATSVGLNTGELFF

D gene: TRBD1
J gene: TRBJ2-1
clone size: NA
V gene: TRBV6-1
CDR3 DNA: TGTGCCAGCAGTGAAGCGCAGGGGGCGCATTACAATGAGCAGTTCTTC
CDR3 protein: CASSEAQGAHYNEQFF

D gene: NA
J gene: TRBJ1-5
clone size: few
V gene: TRBV24-1
CDR3 DNA: TGTGCCACCAGTGATTTGCGTAGGGAGAGGGATCAGCCCCAGCATTTT
CDR3 protein: CATSDLRRERDQPQHF

D gene: TRBD2
J gene: TRBJ2-1
clone size: NA
V gene: TRBV7-3
CDR3 DNA: TGTGCCAGCAGCTTAGGAAGCGGGAAGGGTGAGCAGTTCTTC
CDR3 protein: CASSLGSGKGEQFF

D gene: TRBD2
J gene: TRBJ2-3
clone size: NA
V gene: TRBV5-4
CDR3 DNA: TGTGCCAGCAGTCCCTCTAGCGGGGGGGAATTGAGAGATACGCAGTATTTT
CDR3 protein: CASSPSSGGELRDTQYF

D gene: NA
J gene: TRBJ2-5
clone size: NA
V gene: TRBV20-1
CDR3 DNA: TGCAGTGCTAGGTACGAGACCCAGTACTTC
CDR3 protein: CSARYETQYF

D gene: TRBD1
J gene: TRBJ1-2
clone size: once
V gene: TRBV7-3
CDR3 DNA: TGTGCCAGCAGCCCACAGGGGGCCTATGGCTACACCTTC
CDR3 protein: CASSPQGAYGYTF